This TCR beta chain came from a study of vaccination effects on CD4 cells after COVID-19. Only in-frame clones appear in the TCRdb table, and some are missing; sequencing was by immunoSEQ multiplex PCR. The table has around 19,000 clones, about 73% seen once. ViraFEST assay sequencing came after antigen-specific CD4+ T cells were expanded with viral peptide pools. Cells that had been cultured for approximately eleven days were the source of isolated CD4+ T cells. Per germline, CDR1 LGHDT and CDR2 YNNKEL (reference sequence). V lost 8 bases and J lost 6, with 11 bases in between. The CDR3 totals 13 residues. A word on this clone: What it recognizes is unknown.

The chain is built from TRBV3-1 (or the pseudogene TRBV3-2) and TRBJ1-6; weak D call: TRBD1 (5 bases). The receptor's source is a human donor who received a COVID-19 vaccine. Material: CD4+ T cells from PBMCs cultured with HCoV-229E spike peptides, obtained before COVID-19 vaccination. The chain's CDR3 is CASGSTVNSPLHF. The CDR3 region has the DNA TGTGCCAGCGGCTCGACAGTTAATTCACCCCTCCACTTT.